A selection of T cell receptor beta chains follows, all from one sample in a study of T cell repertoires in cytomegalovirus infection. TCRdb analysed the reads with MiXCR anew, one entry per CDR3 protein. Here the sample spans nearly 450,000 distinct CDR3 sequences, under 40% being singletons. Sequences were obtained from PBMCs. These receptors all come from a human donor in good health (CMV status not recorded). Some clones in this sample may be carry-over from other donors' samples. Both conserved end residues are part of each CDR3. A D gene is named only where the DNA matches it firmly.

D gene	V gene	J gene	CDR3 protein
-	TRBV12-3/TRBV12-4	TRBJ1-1	CASSLAPVGTYTEAFF
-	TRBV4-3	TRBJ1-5	CASSQVWGEGQPQHF
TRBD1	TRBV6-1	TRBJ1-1	CASSEGQFMNTEAFF
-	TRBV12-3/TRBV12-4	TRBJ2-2	CASSRDSSTGELFF
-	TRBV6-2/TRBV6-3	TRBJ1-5	CASRTAGNSNQPQHF
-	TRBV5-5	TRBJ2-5	CASIFSGRGLGETQYF
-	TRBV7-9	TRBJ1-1	CASNPGGRGAFF
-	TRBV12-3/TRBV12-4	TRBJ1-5	CASSLTAGGQPQHF
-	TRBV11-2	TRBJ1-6	CASSLDLSLPLHF
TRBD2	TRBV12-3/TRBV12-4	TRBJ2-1	CASSLGSGGALNEQFF
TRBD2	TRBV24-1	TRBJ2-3	CATSDPTSGGADTQYF
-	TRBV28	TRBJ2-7	CASSNPESYEQYF
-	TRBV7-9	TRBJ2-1	CASSLERVEGVNEQFF
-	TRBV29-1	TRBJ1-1	CSVWTADTEAFF
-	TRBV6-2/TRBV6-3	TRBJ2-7	CTSRRDTHEQYF
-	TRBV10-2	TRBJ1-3	CASSESLGSRGNTIYF
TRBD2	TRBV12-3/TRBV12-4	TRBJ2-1	CASSLDHLADSYTEQFF
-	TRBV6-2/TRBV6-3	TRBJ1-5	CASSYTNSNQPQHF
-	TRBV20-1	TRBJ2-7	CSARAGEDEQYF
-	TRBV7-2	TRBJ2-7	CASSLGVGEQYF
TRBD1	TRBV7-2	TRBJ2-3	CASSLTGFPTDTQYF
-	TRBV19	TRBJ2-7	CASSARGSGTALREQYF
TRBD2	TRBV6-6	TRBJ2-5	CARKAGGGKKTQYF
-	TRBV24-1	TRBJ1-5	CATSDRGDQPPHF
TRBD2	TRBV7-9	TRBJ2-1	CASSLSGSSGGPRNEQFF
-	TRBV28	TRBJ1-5	CASSLRQGYNQPQHF
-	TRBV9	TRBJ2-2	CASSVVGSSYSGELFF
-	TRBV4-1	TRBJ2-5	CASSQARTDQETQYF
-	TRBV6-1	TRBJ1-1	CASSDMGEAFF
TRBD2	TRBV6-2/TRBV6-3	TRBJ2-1	CASSYSRTSGGHNEQFF
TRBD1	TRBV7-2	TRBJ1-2	CASSLVNRMTGGHGYTF
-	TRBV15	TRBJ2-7	CATSRQEDLHEQYF
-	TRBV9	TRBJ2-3	CASSGRDSTDTQYF
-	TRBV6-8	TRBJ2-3	CASATGTTRQDTQYF
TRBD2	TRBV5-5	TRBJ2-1	CASSIRPSGGQRGNEQLF
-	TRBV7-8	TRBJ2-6	CASSLVIQVAGGAHVLTF
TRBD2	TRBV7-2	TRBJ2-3	CASSTQAGGVADTQYF
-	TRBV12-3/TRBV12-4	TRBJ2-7	CASSSGNYEQYF
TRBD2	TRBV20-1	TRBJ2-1	CSARDLSGGARNEQFF
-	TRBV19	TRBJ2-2	CASSGRVNTGELFF
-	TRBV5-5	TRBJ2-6	CASSLVQDVSGANVLTF
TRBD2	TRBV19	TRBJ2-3	CASSILAGDADTQYF
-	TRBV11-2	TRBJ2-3	CASSLLAITQDTQYF
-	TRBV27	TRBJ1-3	CASSFRGANGNTIYF
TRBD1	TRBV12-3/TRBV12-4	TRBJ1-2	CASSKDRGGYTF
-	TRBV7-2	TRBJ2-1	CASSFLKTSGRSSYNEQFF